Each of the 26 T cell receptor beta chains below was sequenced from the same sample in a study of T cells after yellow fever vaccination. TCRdb passed the 5' RACE reads through MiXCR, listing each CDR3 protein once. The table has 500,000 to 650,000 distinct CDR3 sequences, roughly 13% seen once; the top ten hold around 15%. The starting material was PBMCs, obtained on the day of the yellow fever booster vaccination. The receptor source for this set is a man under 40 who received the YFV17D yellow fever vaccine.

This clonotype was seen ten or more times. This chain connects TRBV6-6 to TRBJ1-5; 8 bases agree with TRBD1. The CDR3 spans 13 residues. Per germline, CDR1 MNHNY and CDR2 SVGAGI (reference sequence). After removal of 4 bases from V and 7 bases from J, the junction contained 3 bases not matched to a gene. CDR3 coding DNA: TGTGCCAGCAGTTCGGACAGGGAGCAGCCCCAGCATTTT. It codes for CASSSDREQPQHF.

This clonotype was detected many times. The V call is TRBV15, the J call TRBJ2-5; D remains ambiguous. This CDR3 comprises 13 residues. The V end was cut by 0 bases, the J end by 3 bases, with 5 bases between. CDR1 is LNHNV, CDR2 YYDKDF, per germline (reference sequence). The CDR3 sequence is CATSRDQEETQYF. The CDR3 nucleotides are TGTGCCACCAGCAGAGACCAGGAAGAGACCCAGTACTTC. The whole variable domain, filled in from reference TRBV15 and TRBJ2-5, reads DAMVIQNPRYQVTQFGKPVTLSCSQTLNHNVMYWYQQKSSQAPKLLFHYYDKDFNNEADTPDNFQSRRPNTSFCFLDIRSPGLGDTAMYLCATSRDQEETQYFGPGTRLLVL.

This clonotype was detected only a few times. The chain combines TRBV7-9 with TRBJ2-7; tentatively, D is TRBD1 or TRBD2 (5 bases each). The CDR3 length is 12 residues. Trimming stripped 7 bases from V and 3 bases from J, with 10 bases between. Looked up from germline, CDR1 is SEHNR and CDR2 is FQNEAQ (reference sequence). Written as DNA, the CDR3 is TGTGCCAGCACCCGAGGGGTCTACGAGCAGTACTTC. Protein sequence: CASTRGVYEQYF.

This clonotype was seen only a few times. The CDR3 reads CSASTAGVGEQYF. The DNA of the CDR3 is TGCAGTGCTAGTACAGCGGGAGTGGGGGAGCAGTACTTC. V and J are TRBV20-1 and TRBJ2-7, with 8 bases aligning to TRBD2. The CDR3 runs 13 residues. The V and J ends lost 3 bases and 7 bases, in that order; junction bases with no gene match: 8. Germline loops: CDR1 DFQATT, CDR2 SNEGSKA (reference sequence).

The chain employs TRBV5-5 and TRBJ1-5; 7 bases map to TRBD1. CDR3 length: 13 residues. Germline trimming cut 5 bases from V and 7 bases from J; bases unmatched to any gene: 6. Germline CDR1 is SGHKS and CDR2 is YYEKEE (reference sequence). This CDR3 reads CASSSNRGQPQHF. The CDR3 nucleotides are TGTGCCAGCAGTTCCAACAGGGGACAGCCCCAGCATTTT. Using reference TRBV5-5 and TRBJ1-5 for the parts outside the CDR3, the full variable domain is DAGVTQSPTHLIKTRGQQVTLRCSPISGHKSVSWYQQVLGQGPQFIFQYYEKEERGRGNFPDRFSARQFPNYSSELNVNALLLGDSALYLCASSSNRGQPQHFGDGTRLSIL.

This chain's CDR3 is CSAPRTSGSVGANVLTF. As DNA, the CDR3 is TGCAGTGCTCCCAGGACTAGCGGGAGTGTTGGGGCCAACGTCCTGACTTTC. J is TRBJ2-6 and V is TRBV20-1; the match to TRBD2 covers 13 bases. The V segment lost 5 bases and the J segment 3 bases; nucleotides outside the gene matches: 7. Germline V gene lookup returns CDR1 DFQATT and CDR2 SNEGSKA (reference sequence). CDR3 length: 17 amino acids.

CDR3: CATSRDVSGGLDTQYF. The CDR3 bases are TGTGCCACCAGCAGAGATGTTAGCGGGGGCCTTGATACGCAGTATTTT. J is TRBJ2-3 and V is TRBV15, with 9 positions matching TRBD2. V lost 0 bases to trimming and J lost 6 bases; unmatched junction nucleotides: 7. Per germline, CDR1 LNHNV and CDR2 YYDKDF (reference sequence). The CDR3 totals 16 residues.

This clonotype occurred a few times. The chain links TRBV7-8 to TRBJ1-6; no definite D call. Germline loops: CDR1 SGHVS, CDR2 FQNEAQ. The CDR3 has 13 amino acids. V was clipped by 4 bases and J by 7 bases, with 8 bases between them. The CDR3 loop is CASSSLKNSPLHF. The CDR3 DNA reads TGTGCCAGCAGCTCCCTGAAAAATTCACCCCTCCACTTT.

The gene calls are TRBV12-3 or TRBV12-4 and TRBJ2-1; 12 bases are shared with TRBD2. Losses at the gene ends were 6 bases for V and 8 bases for J; bases not matched to a gene: 5. This CDR3 region has 14 residues. CDR3 protein: CASRSSGRAYEQFF. CDR3 nucleotides: TGTGCCAGCAGATCTAGCGGGAGGGCCTATGAGCAGTTCTTC.

At least ten counts were recorded for this clonotype. The chain links TRBV12-5 to TRBJ2-1, with 9 bases that match TRBD1. V lost 5 bases to trimming and J lost 2 bases; unmatched junction nucleotides: 7. Germline lookup yields CDR1 LGHNT and CDR2 FRNRAP. The CDR3 loop spans 16 amino acids. The DNA for the CDR3 is TGTGCTAGTGGTCCCCCCGGGACAGGGACCTACAATGAGCAGTTCTTC. Encoded protein: CASGPPGTGTYNEQFF.

This clonotype was found a few times. This chain connects TRBV20-1 to TRBJ1-6; maybe TRBD1 (5 bases). V lost 8 bases to trimming and J lost 8 bases, with 28 bases between them. The germline V gene has CDR1 DFQATT and CDR2 SNEGSKA (reference sequence). The CDR3 has 17 residues. CDR3 sequence (DNA): TGCAGTTCTCCAACAAGGAGGCTGAACGGAGGGGATTCACCCCTCCACTTT. Amino acids: CSSPTRRLNGGDSPLHF.

This clonotype was seen more than once but under ten times. The chain couples TRBV6-2 or TRBV6-3 to TRBJ1-1; perhaps TRBD1 as D (6 bases). The CDR3 is made up of 14 amino acids. Germline values: CDR1 MNHEY, CDR2 SVGEGT. Trimming left V 7 bases short and J 5 bases short, with 17 bases between. CDR3 sequence: CASTRGLSGTEAFF. The CDR3 bases are TGTGCCAGCACCAGGGGTCTATCGGGGACTGAAGCTTTCTTT.

V and J are TRBV15 and TRBJ1-2, with a possible D match to TRBD1 (5 bases). Trimming took off 0 bases at V and 7 bases at J, with 6 bases between the two ends. Germline-derived CDR1 and CDR2 are LNHNV and YYDKDF (reference sequence). The CDR3 covers 12 residues. This CDR3 is CATSRDQGGYTF. CDR3 coding DNA: TGTGCCACCAGCAGAGATCAGGGTGGCTACACCTTC.

The chain links TRBV5-1 to TRBJ2-2; D may be TRBD2 (5 bases). V dropped 2 bases and J dropped 2 bases, with 13 bases sitting between them. Looked up from germline, CDR1 is SGHRS and CDR2 is YFSETQ. CDR3 size: 16 residues. CDR3 coding DNA: TGCGCCAGCAGCTTCCGGACTTACTCAAACACCGGGGAGCTGTTTTTT. This encodes CASSFRTYSNTGELFF.

This clonotype was recorded a few times. This chain links TRBV5-5 with TRBJ1-4; 8 bases line up with TRBD1. The trim removed 5 bases at V and 8 bases at J, leaving 11 bases unmatched. CDR1 and CDR2 from the germline V gene are SGHKS and YYEKEE (reference sequence). The CDR3 has 15 residues. The DNA for the CDR3 is TGTGCCAGCAGTATCGACAGGGGACATAACGAAAAACTGTTTTTT. Translating gives CASSIDRGHNEKLFF.

This clonotype was recorded at least ten times. This chain uses TRBV7-2 with TRBJ2-1; 9 bases fit TRBD1. The V and J ends lost 4 bases and 0 bases, in that order; junction bases with no gene match: 4. Germline CDR1 reads SGHTA; CDR2 reads FQGNSA. This CDR3 has 16 residues. CDR3 coding DNA: TGTGCCAGCAGCTCCTCGGGACAGGGCTCCTACAATGAGCAGTTCTTC. Its translation: CASSSSGQGSYNEQFF.

This clonotype was counted between two and nine times. The gene calls are TRBV20-1 and TRBJ2-5; D might be TRBD1 (5 bases). Germline V CDR1 and CDR2: DFQATT, SNEGSKA (reference sequence). The V end was cut by 3 bases, the J end by 2 bases, with 10 bases between. This CDR3 region has 13 residues. The CDR3 loop reads CSARGQEQETQYF. Here the CDR3 DNA reads TGCAGTGCTAGGGGGCAGGAACAAGAGACCCAGTACTTC.

This clonotype was recorded at least ten times. The V call is TRBV5-1, the J call TRBJ1-1, with 8 nucleotides matching TRBD1. V shed 4 bases, J shed 4 bases, and the junction held 9 bases outside the gene matches. Germline values: CDR1 SGHRS, CDR2 YFSETQ. CDR3 length: 15 amino acids. The CDR3 sequence: CASSGSGGPGTEAFF. The CDR3 DNA is TGCGCCAGCAGCGGATCAGGGGGCCCGGGCACTGAAGCTTTCTTT.

The chain couples TRBV4-3 to TRBJ1-4; D unresolved. Trimming removed 4 bases from V and 0 bases from J, with 9 bases in between. Germline V gene data show CDR1 as LGHNA and CDR2 as YSLEER. This CDR3 spans 15 amino acids. This CDR3 reads CASSRLQTTNEKLFF. CDR3 sequence (DNA): TGCGCCAGCAGCCGCCTACAGACAACTAATGAAAAACTGTTTTTT.

The rearrangement links TRBV20-1 to TRBJ2-1; 14 bases line up with TRBD2. J lost 0 bases, V lost 6 bases, and 7 bases had no gene match. This CDR3 comprises 17 residues. Germline V lookup: CDR1 DFQATT, CDR2 SNEGSKA (reference sequence). The CDR3 DNA reads TGCAGTGCCCGGACTAGCGGGAGGCGTCGCTCCTACAATGAGCAGTTCTTC. This translates into CSARTSGRRRSYNEQFF.

This clonotype was observed many times. The CDR3 here is CASSLGPAGDEQYF. In nucleotides, the CDR3 is TGCGCCAGCAGCTTGGGACCAGCGGGAGACGAGCAGTACTTC. The chain joins TRBV5-1 to TRBJ2-7; 8 bases match TRBD2. The trim removed 0 bases at V and 5 bases at J, leaving 4 bases unmatched. CDR1 and CDR2 from the germline V gene are SGHRS and YFSETQ. The CDR3 is 14 amino acids.

The chain recombines TRBV7-6 with TRBJ2-7; TRBD1 might be the D (7 bases). Germline V gives CDR1 SGHVS, CDR2 FNYEAQ. CDR3 length: 16 residues. V lost 2 bases and J lost 5, with 19 bases in between. CDR3 in amino acids: CASSLNPEGRGNEQYF. DNA for the CDR3: TGTGCCAGCAGCTTAAACCCGGAGGGCAGGGGGAACGAGCAGTACTTC.

V usage is TRBV20-1 and J usage is TRBJ1-5, with 10 bases aligning to TRBD1. Per germline, CDR1 DFQATT and CDR2 SNEGSKA (reference sequence). The CDR3 runs to 14 residues. The junction had 5 bases not matched to a gene; V was cut back by 5 bases and J by 4 bases. CDR3: CSARDRGLNQPQHF. The CDR3 DNA reads as TGCAGTGCTCGGGACAGGGGTCTTAATCAGCCCCAGCATTTT.

The CDR3 loop reads CASSQVGTDTQYF. The CDR3 nucleotides are TGTGCCAGCAGCCAAGTAGGGACAGATACGCAGTATTTT. The J gene is TRBJ2-3, the V gene TRBV3-1; no definite D call. The V gene lost 1 base and the J gene lost 3 bases, with 5 bases spanning the gap. The CDR3 is made up of 13 amino acids. Germline V gene data show CDR1 as LGHDT and CDR2 as YNNKEL (reference sequence).

This clonotype was seen more than once but under ten times. The CDR3 bases are TGCAGTGCCCGGACTAGCCTCACAGATACGCAGTATTTT. Its translation is CSARTSLTDTQYF. The rearrangement joins TRBV20-1 to TRBJ2-3; 8 nucleotides line up with TRBD2. The V segment lost 6 bases and the J segment 2 bases; nucleotides outside the gene matches: 4. The CDR3 length is 13 residues. CDR1 and CDR2 from the germline V gene are DFQATT and SNEGSKA (reference sequence).

In this sample, this clonotype turned up a few times. The rearrangement uses TRBV27 and TRBJ2-3, with D tentatively TRBD1 or TRBD2 (5 bases each). V shed 7 bases and J shed 0 bases, with 11 bases lying between them. Germline CDR1 MNHEY, CDR2 SMNVEV (reference sequence). The CDR3 loop spans 14 amino acids. CDR3 protein: CASTKGSSTDTQYF. The CDR3 region has the DNA TGTGCCAGCACCAAGGGGAGCAGCACAGATACGCAGTATTTT.